The sequence of this T cell receptor beta chain was determined in a study of blood T cells in healthy people across ages. Whole-study findings and limits: Lack of knowledge of donor CMV status possibly confounded expanded clonotype changes.

A second roughly 7 to 12 cycle PCR used barcoded and J-beta primers. Every molecule of cDNA carried a tag from a template-switch adaptor with 12 random nucleotides. Every sample returned 2.5 million or more CDR3-containing paired-end reads. One entry per CDR3 protein results from TCRdb running MiXCR on the 5' RACE reads. This table has 1.8 million or so distinct CDR3 sequences, roughly two fifths appearing once. This clonotype was observed a handful of times. The antigen remains undetermined. The CDR3 is 14 amino acids. V lost 5 bases and J lost 2, with 12 bases in between. From germline, CDR1 is MDHEN and CDR2 SYDVKM. No fewer than 6 million PBMCs went into each sample.

This clonotype originated in a human donor in good health. Sequencing was done on a sample of blood. The J gene is TRBJ1-2, the V gene TRBV28, with TRBD1 as a possible D gene (6 bases). CDR3 sequence reads: CASSLPDSNYGYTF. The CDR3, as DNA: TGTGCCAGCAGTCTCCCGGACAGCAACTATGGCTACACCTTC.